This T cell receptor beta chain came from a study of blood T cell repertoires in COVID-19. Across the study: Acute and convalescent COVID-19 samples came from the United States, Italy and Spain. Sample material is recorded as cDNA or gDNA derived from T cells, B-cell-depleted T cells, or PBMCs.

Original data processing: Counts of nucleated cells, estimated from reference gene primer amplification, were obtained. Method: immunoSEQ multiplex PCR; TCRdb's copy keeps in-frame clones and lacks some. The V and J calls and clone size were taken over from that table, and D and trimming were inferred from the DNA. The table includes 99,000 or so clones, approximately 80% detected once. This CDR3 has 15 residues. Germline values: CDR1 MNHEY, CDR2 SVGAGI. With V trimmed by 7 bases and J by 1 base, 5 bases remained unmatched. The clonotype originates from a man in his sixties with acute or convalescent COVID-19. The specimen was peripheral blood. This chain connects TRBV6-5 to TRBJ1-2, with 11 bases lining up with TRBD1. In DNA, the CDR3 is TGTGCCAGCAAAAAGGACAGGGGGCGTAACTATGGCTACACCTTC. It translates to CASKKDRGRNYGYTF.